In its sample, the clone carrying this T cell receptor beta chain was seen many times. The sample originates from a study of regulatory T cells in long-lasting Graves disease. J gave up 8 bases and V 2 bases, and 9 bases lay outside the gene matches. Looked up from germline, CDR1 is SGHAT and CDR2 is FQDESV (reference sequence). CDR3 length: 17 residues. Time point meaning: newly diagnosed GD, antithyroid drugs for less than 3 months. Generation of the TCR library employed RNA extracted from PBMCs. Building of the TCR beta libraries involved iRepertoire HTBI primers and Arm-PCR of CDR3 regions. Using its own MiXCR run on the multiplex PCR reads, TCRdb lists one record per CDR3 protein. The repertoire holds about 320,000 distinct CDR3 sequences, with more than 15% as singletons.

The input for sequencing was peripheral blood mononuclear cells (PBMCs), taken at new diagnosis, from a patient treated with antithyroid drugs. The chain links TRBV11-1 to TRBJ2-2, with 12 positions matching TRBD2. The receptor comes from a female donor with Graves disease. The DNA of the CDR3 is TGTGCCAGCAGCTTACGACCCCGGACTAGCGGGACTGGGGAGCTGTTTTTT. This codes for CASSLRPRTSGTGELFF. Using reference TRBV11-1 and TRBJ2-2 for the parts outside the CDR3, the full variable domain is EAEVAQSPRYKITEKSQAVAFWCDPISGHATLYWYRQILGQGPELLVQFQDESVVDDSQLPKDRFSAERLKGVDSTLKIQPAELGDSAMYLCASSLRPRTSGTGELFFGEGSRLTVL.